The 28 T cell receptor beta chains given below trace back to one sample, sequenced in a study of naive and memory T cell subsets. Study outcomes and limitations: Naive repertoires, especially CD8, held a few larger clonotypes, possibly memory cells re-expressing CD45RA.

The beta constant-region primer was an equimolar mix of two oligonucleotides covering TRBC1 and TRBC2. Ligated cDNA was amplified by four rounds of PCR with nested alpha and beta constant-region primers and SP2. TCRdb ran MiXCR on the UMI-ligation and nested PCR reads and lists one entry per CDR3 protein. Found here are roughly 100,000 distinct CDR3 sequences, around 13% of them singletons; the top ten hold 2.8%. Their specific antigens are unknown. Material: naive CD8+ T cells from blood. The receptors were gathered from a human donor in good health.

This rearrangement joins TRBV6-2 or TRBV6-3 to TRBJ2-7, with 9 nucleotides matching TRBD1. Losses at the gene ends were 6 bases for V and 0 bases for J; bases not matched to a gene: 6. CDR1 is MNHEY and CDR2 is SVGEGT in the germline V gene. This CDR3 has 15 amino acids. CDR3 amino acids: CASRRDRASSYEQYF. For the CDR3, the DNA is TGTGCCAGCAGAAGGGACAGGGCAAGCTCCTACGAGCAGTACTTC.

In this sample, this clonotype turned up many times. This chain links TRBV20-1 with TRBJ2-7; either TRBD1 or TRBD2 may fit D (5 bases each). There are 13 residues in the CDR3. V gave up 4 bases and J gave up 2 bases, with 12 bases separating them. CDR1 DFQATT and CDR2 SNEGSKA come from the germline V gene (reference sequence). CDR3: CSAKRTSPYEQYF. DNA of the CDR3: TGCAGTGCTAAGCGGACAAGCCCCTACGAGCAGTACTTC.

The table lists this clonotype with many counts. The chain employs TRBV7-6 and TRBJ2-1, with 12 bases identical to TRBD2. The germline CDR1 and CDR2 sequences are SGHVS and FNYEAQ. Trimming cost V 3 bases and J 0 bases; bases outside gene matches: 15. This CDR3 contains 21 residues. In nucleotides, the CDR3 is TGTGCCAGCAGCTTTCCCGTGGAGACTAGCGGGGGAATAAGCTCCTACAATGAGCAGTTCTTC. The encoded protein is CASSFPVETSGGISSYNEQFF.

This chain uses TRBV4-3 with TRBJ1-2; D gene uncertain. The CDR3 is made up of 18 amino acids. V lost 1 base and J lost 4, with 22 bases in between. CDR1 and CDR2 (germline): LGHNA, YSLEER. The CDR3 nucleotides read TGCGCCAGCAGCCAAGGCTTGATCAGCGTTGGACGGTCCTATGGCTACACCTTC. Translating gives CASSQGLISVGRSYGYTF.

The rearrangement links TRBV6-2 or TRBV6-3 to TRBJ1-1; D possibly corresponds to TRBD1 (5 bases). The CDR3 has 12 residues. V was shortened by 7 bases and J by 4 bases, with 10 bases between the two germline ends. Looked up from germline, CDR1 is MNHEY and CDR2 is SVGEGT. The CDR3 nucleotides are TGTGCCAGCACGTCAGGGCCCACTGAAGCTTTCTTT. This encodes CASTSGPTEAFF.

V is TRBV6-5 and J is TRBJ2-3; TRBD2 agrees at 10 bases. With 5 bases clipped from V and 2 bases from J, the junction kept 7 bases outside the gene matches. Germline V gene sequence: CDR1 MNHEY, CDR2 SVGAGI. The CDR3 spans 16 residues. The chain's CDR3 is CASSPGTSAPTDTQYF. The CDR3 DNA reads TGTGCCAGCAGTCCCGGGACTAGCGCCCCCACAGATACGCAGTATTTT.

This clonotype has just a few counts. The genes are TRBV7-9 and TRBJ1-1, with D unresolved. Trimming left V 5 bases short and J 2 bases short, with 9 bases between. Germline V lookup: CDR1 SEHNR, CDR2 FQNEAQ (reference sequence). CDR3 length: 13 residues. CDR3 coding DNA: TGTGCCAGCAGCCCCGTGGGCAACACTGAAGCTTTCTTT. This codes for CASSPVGNTEAFF.

The CDR3 DNA reads as TGTGCCAGCAGCAACGCAGCAACTAATGAAAAACTGTTTTTT. Protein: CASSNAATNEKLFF. This chain uses TRBV7-9 with TRBJ1-4; D is unclear. There are 14 residues in the CDR3. The germline CDR1 and CDR2 sequences are SEHNR and FQNEAQ (reference sequence). Trimming left V 5 bases short and J 0 bases short, with 7 bases between.

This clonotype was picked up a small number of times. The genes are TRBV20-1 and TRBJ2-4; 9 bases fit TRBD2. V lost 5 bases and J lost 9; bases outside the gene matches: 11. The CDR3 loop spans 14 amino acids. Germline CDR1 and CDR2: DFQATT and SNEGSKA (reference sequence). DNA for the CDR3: TGCAGTGCTCCCGGGTTAGCGGGGGCGGTCATTCAGTACTTC. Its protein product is CSAPGLAGAVIQYF.

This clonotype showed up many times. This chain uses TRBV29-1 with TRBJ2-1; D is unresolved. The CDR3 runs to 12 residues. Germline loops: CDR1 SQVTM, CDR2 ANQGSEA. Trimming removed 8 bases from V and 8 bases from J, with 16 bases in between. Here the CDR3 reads CSTQDLVDEQFF. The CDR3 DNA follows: TGCAGCACCCAGGATCTGGTCGATGAGCAGTTCTTC.

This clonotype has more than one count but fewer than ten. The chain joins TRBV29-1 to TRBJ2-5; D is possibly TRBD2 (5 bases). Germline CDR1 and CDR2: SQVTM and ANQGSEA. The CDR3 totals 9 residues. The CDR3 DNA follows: TGCAGGGAGGAGGAGACCCAGTACTTC. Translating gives CREEETQYF.

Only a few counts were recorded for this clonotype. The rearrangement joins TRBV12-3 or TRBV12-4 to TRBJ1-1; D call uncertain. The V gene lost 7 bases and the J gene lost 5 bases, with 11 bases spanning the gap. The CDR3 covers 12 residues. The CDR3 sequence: CASTLGGTEAFF. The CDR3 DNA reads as TGTGCCAGCACCCTAGGAGGGACTGAAGCTTTCTTT.

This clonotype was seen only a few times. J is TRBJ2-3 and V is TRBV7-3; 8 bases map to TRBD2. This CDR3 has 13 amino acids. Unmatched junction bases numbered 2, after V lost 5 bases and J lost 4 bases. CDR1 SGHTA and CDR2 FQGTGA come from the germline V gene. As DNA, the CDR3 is TGTGCCAGCAGCGGACTAGCAGCAGATACGCAGTATTTT. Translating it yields CASSGLAADTQYF. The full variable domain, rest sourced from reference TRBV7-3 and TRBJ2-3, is GAGVSQTPSNKVTEKGKYVELRCDPISGHTALYWYRQSLGQGPEFLIYFQGTGAADDSGLPNDRFFAVRPEGSVSTLKIQRTERGDSAVYLCASSGLAADTQYFGPGTRLTVL.

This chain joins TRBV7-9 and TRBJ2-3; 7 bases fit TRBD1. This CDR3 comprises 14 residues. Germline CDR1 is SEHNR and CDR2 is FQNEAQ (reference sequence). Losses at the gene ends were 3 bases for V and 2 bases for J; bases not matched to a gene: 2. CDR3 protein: CASSLTGFTDTQYF. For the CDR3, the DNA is TGTGCCAGCAGCTTGACAGGGTTCACAGATACGCAGTATTTT.

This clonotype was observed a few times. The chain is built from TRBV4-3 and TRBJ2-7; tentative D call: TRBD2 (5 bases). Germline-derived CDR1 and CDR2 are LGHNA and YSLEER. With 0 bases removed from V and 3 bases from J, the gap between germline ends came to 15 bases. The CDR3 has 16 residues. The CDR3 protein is CASSQDTPGIVYEQYF. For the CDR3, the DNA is TGCGCCAGCAGCCAAGATACGCCCGGGATCGTCTACGAGCAGTACTTC.

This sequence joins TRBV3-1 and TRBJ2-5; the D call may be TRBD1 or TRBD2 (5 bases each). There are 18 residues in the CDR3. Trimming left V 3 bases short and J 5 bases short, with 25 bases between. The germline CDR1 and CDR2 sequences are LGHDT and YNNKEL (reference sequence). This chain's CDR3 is CASSQPEGMAVLDETQYF. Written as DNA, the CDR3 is TGTGCCAGCAGCCAGCCAGAGGGGATGGCTGTATTGGATGAGACCCAGTACTTC.

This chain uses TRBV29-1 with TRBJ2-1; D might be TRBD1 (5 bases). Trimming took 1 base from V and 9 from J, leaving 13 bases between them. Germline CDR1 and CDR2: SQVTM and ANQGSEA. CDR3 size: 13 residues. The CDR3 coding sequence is TGCAGCGTTGAAGGGGGCGCGACGGGTGAGCAGTTCTTC. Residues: CSVEGGATGEQFF.

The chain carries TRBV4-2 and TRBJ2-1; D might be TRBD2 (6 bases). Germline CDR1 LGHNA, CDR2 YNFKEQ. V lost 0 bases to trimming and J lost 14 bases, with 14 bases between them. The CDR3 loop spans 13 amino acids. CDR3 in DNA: TGTGCCAGCAGCCAAGACGGGACTTTCGAGGAGTTCTTC. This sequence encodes CASSQDGTFEEFF.

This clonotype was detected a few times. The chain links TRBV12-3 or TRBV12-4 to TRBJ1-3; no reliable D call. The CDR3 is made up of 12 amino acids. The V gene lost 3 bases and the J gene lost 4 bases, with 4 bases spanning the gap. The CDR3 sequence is CASSFGGNTIYF. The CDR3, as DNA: TGTGCCAGCAGTTTCGGGGGAAACACCATATATTTT.

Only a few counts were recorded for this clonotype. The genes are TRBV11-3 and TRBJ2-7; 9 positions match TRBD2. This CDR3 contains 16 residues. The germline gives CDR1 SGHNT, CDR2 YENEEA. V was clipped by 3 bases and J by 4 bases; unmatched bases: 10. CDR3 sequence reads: CASSFSGLAGFYEQYF. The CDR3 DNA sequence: TGTGCCAGCAGCTTTTCAGGGCTAGCGGGATTTTACGAGCAGTACTTC.

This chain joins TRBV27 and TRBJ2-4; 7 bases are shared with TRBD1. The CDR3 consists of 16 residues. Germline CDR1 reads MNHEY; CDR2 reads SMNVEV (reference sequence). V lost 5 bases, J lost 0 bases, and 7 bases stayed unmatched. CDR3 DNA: TGTGCCAGCAGTCGGGACAGTTCCCTAGCCAAAAACATTCAGTACTTC. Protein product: CASSRDSSLAKNIQYF.

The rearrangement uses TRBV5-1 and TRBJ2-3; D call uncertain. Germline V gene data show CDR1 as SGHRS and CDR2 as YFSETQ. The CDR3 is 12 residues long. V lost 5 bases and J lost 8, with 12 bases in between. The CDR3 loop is CASRQTPATQYF. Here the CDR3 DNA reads TGCGCCAGCAGGCAAACACCAGCTACGCAGTATTTT.

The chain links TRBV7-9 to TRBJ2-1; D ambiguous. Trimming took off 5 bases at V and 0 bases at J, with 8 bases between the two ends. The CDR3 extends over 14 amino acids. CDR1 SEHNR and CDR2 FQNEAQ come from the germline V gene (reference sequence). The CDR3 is CASSHVGSYNEQFF. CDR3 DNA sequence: TGTGCCAGCAGCCACGTGGGCTCCTACAATGAGCAGTTCTTC.

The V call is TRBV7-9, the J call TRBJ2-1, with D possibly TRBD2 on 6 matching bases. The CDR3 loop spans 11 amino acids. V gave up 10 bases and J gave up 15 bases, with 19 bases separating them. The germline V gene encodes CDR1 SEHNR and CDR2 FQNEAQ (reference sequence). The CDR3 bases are TGTGCCACCGTAACCCGGGACTCGCTGTTCTTC. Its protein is CATVTRDSLFF. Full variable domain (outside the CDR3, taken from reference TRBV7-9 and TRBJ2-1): DTGVSQNPRHKITKRGQNVTFRCDPISEHNRLYWYRQTLGQGPEFLTYFQNEAQLEKSRLLSDRFSAERPKGSFSTLEIQRTEQGDSAMYLCATVTRDSLFFGPGTRLTVL.

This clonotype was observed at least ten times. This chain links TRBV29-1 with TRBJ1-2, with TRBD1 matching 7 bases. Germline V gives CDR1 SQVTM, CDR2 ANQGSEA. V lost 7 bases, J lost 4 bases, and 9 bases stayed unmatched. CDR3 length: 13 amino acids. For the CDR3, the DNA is TGCAGCGCCCCGAACCGGGACAGCTATGGCTACACCTTC. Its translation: CSAPNRDSYGYTF.

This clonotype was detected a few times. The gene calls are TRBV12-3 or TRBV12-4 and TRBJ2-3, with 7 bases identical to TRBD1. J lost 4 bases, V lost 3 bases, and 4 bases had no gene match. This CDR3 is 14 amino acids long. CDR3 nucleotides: TGTGCCAGCAGTTTTCGGACAGGCCCAGATACGCAGTATTTT. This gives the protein CASSFRTGPDTQYF.

The CDR3 loop reads CASSQGISSYEQYF. DNA for the CDR3: TGTGCCAGCAGCCAAGGGATCAGTTCCTACGAGCAGTACTTC. The J gene is TRBJ2-7, the V gene TRBV4-2, with D unclear. V lost 1 base and J 1 base, leaving 8 bases between the germline ends. Germline CDR1 LGHNA, CDR2 YNFKEQ. The CDR3 extends over 14 amino acids.

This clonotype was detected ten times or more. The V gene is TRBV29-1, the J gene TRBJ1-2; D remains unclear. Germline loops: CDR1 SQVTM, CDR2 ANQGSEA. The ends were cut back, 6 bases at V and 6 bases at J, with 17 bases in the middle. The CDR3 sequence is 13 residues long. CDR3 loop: CSVGRREKDGYTF. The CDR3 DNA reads TGCAGCGTAGGCCGGAGGGAGAAAGATGGCTACACCTTC.